This TCR beta chain was obtained from a study of T cell responses to AZD1222 COVID-19 vaccine. Study results and limitations: Donors were mostly white British, more females; clonal diversity possibly underestimated. The repertoires were collected only after the peak T cell response.

As regards this clone: The antigen remains unidentified.

Some clones are missing from TCRdb's copy, which holds only in-frame ones; the method was immunoSEQ multiplex PCR. The profile shows some 150,000 clones, 75% to 90% of them singletons. The TCR originated in an adult who received the MenACWY meningococcal vaccine as a control. This specimen was peripheral blood, taken 28 days after the second dose of the MenACWY control vaccine.

Written as DNA, the CDR3 is TGTGCCATCAGTGAGTCTTTAGGGGCAGGATCAGATACGCAGTATTTT. Its protein product is CAISESLGAGSDTQYF. This sequence joins TRBV10-3 and TRBJ2-3, with D possibly matching TRBD1 (5 bases). This CDR3 has 16 amino acids. The germline V and J ends were trimmed by 0 bases and 4 bases, with 14 bases remaining between them. Germline V gene data show CDR1 as ENHRY and CDR2 as SYGVKD.